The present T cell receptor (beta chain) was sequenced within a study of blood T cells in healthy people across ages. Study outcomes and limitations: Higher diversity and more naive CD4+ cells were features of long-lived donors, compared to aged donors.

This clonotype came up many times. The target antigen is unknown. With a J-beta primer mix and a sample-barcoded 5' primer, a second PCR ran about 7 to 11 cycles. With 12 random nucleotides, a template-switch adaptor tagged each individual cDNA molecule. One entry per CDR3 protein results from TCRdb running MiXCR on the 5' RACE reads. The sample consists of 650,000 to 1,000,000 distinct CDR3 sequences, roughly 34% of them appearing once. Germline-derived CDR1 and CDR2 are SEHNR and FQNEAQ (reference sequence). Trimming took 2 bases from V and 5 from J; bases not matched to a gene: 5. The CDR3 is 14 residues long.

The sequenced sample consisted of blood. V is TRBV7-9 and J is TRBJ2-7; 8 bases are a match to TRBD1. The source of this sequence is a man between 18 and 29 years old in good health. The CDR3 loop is CASSLSDRENEQYF. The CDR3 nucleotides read TGTGCCAGCAGCTTATCGGACAGGGAGAACGAGCAGTACTTC.